This is a list of T cell receptor beta chains from one sample in a study of CD8 T cells in ankylosing spondylitis. TCRdb called the 5' RACE reads again in MiXCR, with one record for every CDR3 protein. The repertoire includes around 210,000 distinct CDR3 sequences, 7.5% to 9.5% of them detected once, and 4% to 5% sits in the top ten. Sequences were obtained from blood, either unsorted or a sorted T cell fraction (not recorded which). Receptors originate from a female donor with ankylosing spondylitis or in good health (not recorded which). Both conserved end residues are trimmed from each CDR3. Each record gives: CDR3 length, V gene, CDR3 protein.

CDR3 length: 12
V gene: TRBV28
CDR3 protein: ASSWSSNTGELF

CDR3 length: 13
V gene: TRBV7-9
CDR3 protein: ASSHTGVSVYEQY

CDR3 length: 13
V gene: TRBV11-2
CDR3 protein: ASSLGLAGDNEQF

CDR3 length: 16
V gene: TRBV12-3/TRBV12-4
CDR3 protein: ASSSGLERGISYNEQF

CDR3 length: 14
V gene: TRBV13
CDR3 protein: ASSPGWKNPSYEQY

CDR3 length: 12
V gene: TRBV7-9
CDR3 protein: ASSSYDSNQPQH

CDR3 length: 13
V gene: TRBV5-1
CDR3 protein: ASRPRQGETGELF

CDR3 length: 9
V gene: TRBV20-1
CDR3 protein: SAPRSGELF

CDR3 length: 13
V gene: TRBV11-2
CDR3 protein: ASSLVSGGTSEQF

CDR3 length: 11
V gene: TRBV18
CDR3 protein: ASSPSQGASPT

CDR3 length: 10
V gene: TRBV12-3/TRBV12-4
CDR3 protein: ASSDQSYGYT

CDR3 length: 11
V gene: TRBV12-3/TRBV12-4
CDR3 protein: ASSQPGGYEQY

CDR3 length: 11
V gene: TRBV5-1
CDR3 protein: ASSLASPGEQY

CDR3 length: 11
V gene: TRBV30
CDR3 protein: AWSAYSSYEQY

CDR3 length: 11
V gene: TRBV7-8
CDR3 protein: ASSLDRGEKLF

CDR3 length: 15
V gene: TRBV27
CDR3 protein: ASTVNRDRGPTGELF

CDR3 length: 13
V gene: TRBV20-1
CDR3 protein: SAIGGRALGNEQY

CDR3 length: 12
V gene: TRBV29-1
CDR3 protein: SVQGRGFTDTQY

CDR3 length: 14
V gene: TRBV23-1
CDR3 protein: ASLRDRGVSENEQY

CDR3 length: 9
V gene: TRBV3-1
CDR3 protein: ASIEGTEAF

CDR3 length: 12
V gene: TRBV6-6
CDR3 protein: ASSLAPPNYGYT

CDR3 length: 16
V gene: TRBV11-1
CDR3 protein: ASSSPGLAGEETDTQY

CDR3 length: 17
V gene: TRBV7-8
CDR3 protein: ASSLGTSGRTVGPYEQY

CDR3 length: 13
V gene: TRBV20-1
CDR3 protein: SASPDRGPGDTQY

CDR3 length: 13
V gene: TRBV20-1
CDR3 protein: SARGGQGSNYGYT

CDR3 length: 14
V gene: TRBV12-3/TRBV12-4
CDR3 protein: ASSPILAGGPGEQF

CDR3 length: 12
V gene: TRBV7-2
CDR3 protein: ASSDRISWSPLH

CDR3 length: 10
V gene: TRBV29-1
CDR3 protein: SVVTGDQPQH

CDR3 length: 12
V gene: TRBV30
CDR3 protein: AWSVRRVGNEQY

CDR3 length: 12
V gene: TRBV12-3/TRBV12-4
CDR3 protein: ASSLGGVYNEQF

CDR3 length: 12
V gene: TRBV7-2
CDR3 protein: ASSRGGQTNEQF

CDR3 length: 13
V gene: TRBV20-1
CDR3 protein: SARDLRQGGQPQH